Sequencing of this T cell receptor (beta chain) was carried out in a study of identical twins. Whole-study results and caveats: Researchers reported weaker excess twin sharing in beta out-of-frame sequences. Within cord blood, abundant beta clonotypes carried fewer insertions, but memory repertoires showed no such trend.

Template switching introduced a universal primer site, and the cDNA bore unique molecular identifiers. From the 5' RACE reads, TCRdb called clonotypes with MiXCR, one entry per CDR3 protein. The sample has 120,000 to 150,000 distinct CDR3 sequences; approximately 3.5% are singletons. This clonotype appeared many times. Its specificity is not known. The germline V gene has CDR1 MDHEN and CDR2 SYDVKM. The V gene lost 5 bases and the J gene lost 8 bases, with 18 bases spanning the gap. CDR3 length: 15 amino acids. Healthy Caucasians supplied all donations. This clonotype originated in a man between 18 and 35 years old in good health. The sequenced material came from memory T cells sorted from blood. The rearrangement joins TRBV28 to TRBJ2-2, with a possible D match to TRBD2 (5 bases). For the CDR3, the DNA is TGTGCCAGCAGTGTTCCTTCGTGGAGGTTTGGGGAGCTGTTTTTT. Encoded protein: CASSVPSWRFGELFF.